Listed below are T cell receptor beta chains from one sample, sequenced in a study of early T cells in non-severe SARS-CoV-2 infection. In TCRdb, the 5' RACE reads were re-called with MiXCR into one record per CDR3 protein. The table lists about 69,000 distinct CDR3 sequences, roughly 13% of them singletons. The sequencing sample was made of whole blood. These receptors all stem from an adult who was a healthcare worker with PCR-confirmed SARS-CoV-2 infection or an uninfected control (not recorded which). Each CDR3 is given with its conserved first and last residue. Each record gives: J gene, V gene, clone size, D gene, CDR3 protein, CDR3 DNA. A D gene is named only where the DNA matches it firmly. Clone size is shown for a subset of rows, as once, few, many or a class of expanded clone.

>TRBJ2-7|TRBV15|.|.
CATSREVGVAYEQYF
TGTGCCACCAGCAGAGAAGTGGGGGTCGCCTACGAGCAGTACTTC
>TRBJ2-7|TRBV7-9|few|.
CASSPRARDSSYEQYF
TGTGCCAGCAGCCCCCGGGCCCGGGACTCGTCCTACGAGCAGTACTTC
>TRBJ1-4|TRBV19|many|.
CASSMPRGVATNEKLFF
TGTGCCAGTAGTATGCCCCGTGGGGTGGCAACTAATGAAAAACTGTTTTTT
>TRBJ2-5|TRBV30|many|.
CAWSGQGLGETQYF
TGTGCCTGGAGTGGCCAGGGGTTAGGGGAGACCCAGTACTTC
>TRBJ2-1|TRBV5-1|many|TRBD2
CASSPGVAGDNEQFF
TGCGCCAGCAGCCCGGGGGTAGCGGGGGACAATGAGCAGTTCTTC
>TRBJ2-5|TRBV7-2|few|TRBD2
CASSTPPSSGGPLSETQYF
TGTGCCAGCAGCACCCCTCCTAGTAGCGGGGGTCCTCTTTCGGAGACCCAGTACTTC
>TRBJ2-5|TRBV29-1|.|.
CSAWDTAYQETQYF
TGCAGCGCCTGGGACACCGCGTACCAAGAGACCCAGTACTTC
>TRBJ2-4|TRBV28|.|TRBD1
CASSGGAAKNIQYF
TGTGCCAGCTCAGGGGGCGCTGCCAAAAACATTCAGTACTTC
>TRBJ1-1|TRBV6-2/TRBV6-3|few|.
CASSYGGMNTEAFF
TGTGCCAGCAGTTACGGGGGGATGAACACTGAAGCTTTCTTT
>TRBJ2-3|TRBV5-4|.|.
CASSLGLDRGTDTQYF
TGTGCCAGCAGCTTGGGGCTAGATCGTGGCACAGATACGCAGTATTTT
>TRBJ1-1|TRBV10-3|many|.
CAIKRGENTEAFF
TGTGCCATAAAGCGGGGGGAGAACACTGAAGCTTTCTTT
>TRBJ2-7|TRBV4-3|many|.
CASSQFGTSYEQYF
TGCGCCAGCAGCCAATTCGGGACTTCCTACGAGCAGTACTTC
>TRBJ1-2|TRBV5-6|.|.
CASRPNPGRINYGYTF
TGTGCCAGCAGACCGAACCCGGGACGGATTAACTATGGCTACACCTTC
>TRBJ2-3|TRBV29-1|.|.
CSVEVYGFPDTQYF
TGCAGCGTTGAAGTATACGGTTTCCCAGATACGCAGTATTTT
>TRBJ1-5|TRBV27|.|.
CASSRGGQPQHF
TGTGCCAGCAGCCGGGGCGGCCAGCCCCAGCATTTT
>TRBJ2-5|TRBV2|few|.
CASSQSRQDQETQYF
TGTGCCAGCAGCCAAAGTCGACAAGACCAAGAGACCCAGTACTTC
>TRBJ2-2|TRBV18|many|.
CASSPSRGQLSTGELFF
TGTGCCAGCTCACCATCCCGCGGACAATTATCCACCGGGGAGCTGTTTTTT
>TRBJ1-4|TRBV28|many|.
CASSFFATNDKLFF
TGTGCCAGCAGTTTCTTTGCAACTAATGACAAACTGTTTTTT
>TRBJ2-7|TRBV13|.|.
CASSLDSGREQYF
TGTGCCAGCAGTCTCGACTCGGGCCGCGAGCAGTACTTC
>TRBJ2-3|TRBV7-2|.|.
CASSLPGGPSTDTQYF
TGTGCCAGCAGCCTCCCGGGCGGACCTAGCACAGATACGCAGTATTTT
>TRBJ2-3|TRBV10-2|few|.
CASMGQAIHLTDTQYF
TGCGCCAGCATGGGCCAGGCAATACACCTCACAGATACGCAGTATTTT
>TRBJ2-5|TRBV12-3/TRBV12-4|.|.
CASSFPGRGLQETQYF
TGTGCCAGCAGTTTTCCGGGGCGGGGCCTCCAAGAGACCCAGTACTTC
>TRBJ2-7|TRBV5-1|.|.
CASSLGQIAQYEQYF
TGCGCCAGCAGCTTGGGCCAGATTGCACAATACGAGCAGTACTTC
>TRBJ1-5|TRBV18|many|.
CASSPGGGNQPQHF
TGTGCCAGCTCACCCGGCGGTGGCAATCAGCCCCAGCATTTT
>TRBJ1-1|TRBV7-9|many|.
CASSLEGKGAEAFF
TGTGCCAGCAGCTTAGAGGGGAAGGGAGCTGAAGCTTTCTTT
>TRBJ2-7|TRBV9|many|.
CASSTGNSYEQYF
TGTGCCAGCAGCACAGGGAATTCCTACGAGCAGTACTTC
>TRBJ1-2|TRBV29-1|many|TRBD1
CSAGQGAVGYTF
TGCAGCGCCGGACAGGGGGCGGTTGGCTACACCTTC
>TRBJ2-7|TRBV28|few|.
CASGGRTYEQYF
TGTGCCAGCGGGGGTCGGACCTACGAGCAGTACTTC
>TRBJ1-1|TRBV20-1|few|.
CSAQAPTEAFF
TGCAGTGCCCAAGCCCCCACTGAAGCTTTCTTT
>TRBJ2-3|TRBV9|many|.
CASSGTAVDTQYF
TGTGCCAGCAGCGGGACGGCGGTCGATACGCAGTATTTT
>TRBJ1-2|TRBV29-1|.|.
CSVSPHGERDYGYTF
TGCAGCGTTAGCCCCCATGGGGAAAGGGACTATGGCTACACCTTC
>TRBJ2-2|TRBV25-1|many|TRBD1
CASSDPGQGDSGELFF
TGTGCCAGCAGTGACCCGGGGCAGGGGGATTCCGGGGAGCTGTTTTTT
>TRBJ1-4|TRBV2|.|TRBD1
CASKSTGGYEKLFF
TGTGCCAGTAAATCAACAGGGGGGTATGAAAAACTGTTTTTT
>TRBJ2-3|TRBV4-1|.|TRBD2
CASSQTPAGGSDTQYF
TGCGCCAGCAGCCAGACCCCAGCGGGGGGATCAGATACGCAGTATTTT
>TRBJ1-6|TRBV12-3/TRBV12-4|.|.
CASSLLRDNSPLHF
TGTGCCAGCAGTCTACTCCGGGACAATTCACCCCTCCACTTT
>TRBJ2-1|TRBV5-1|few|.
CASSLEAGTFNEQFF
TGCGCCAGCAGCTTGGAAGCGGGCACTTTCAATGAGCAGTTCTTC
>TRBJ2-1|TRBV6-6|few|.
CATTEGAGNEQFF
TGTGCCACCACCGAAGGGGCGGGCAATGAGCAGTTCTTC